A selection of T cell receptor beta chains follows, all from one sample in a study of blood T cells in healthy people across ages. TCRdb fed the 5' RACE reads into MiXCR, producing one record per CDR3 protein. This sample has some 1.8 million distinct CDR3 sequences, with roughly two fifths found just once. The specimen sequenced was blood. The receptors stem from a human donor in good health. Each CDR3 is given with its conserved first and last residue. D genes are given only for firm matches. The size of a clone is reported for some rows only, either as once, few or many, or as a class for expanded clones.

D	size	V	J	DNA	CDR3
.	.	TRBV20-1	TRBJ2-7	TGCAGTGCTAAGGGTGAACTGAACTACGAGCAGTACTTC	CSAKGELNYEQYF
TRBD1	.	TRBV29-1	TRBJ1-2	TGCAGCGTGCTTATTATTAGGACAGGAACTAACTATGGCTACACCTTC	CSVLIIRTGTNYGYTF
.	few	TRBV4-2	TRBJ1-2	TGTGCCAGCAGCCAAGCAGCGAGGGATGGCTACACCTTC	CASSQAARDGYTF
.	.	TRBV21-1	TRBJ2-7	TGTGCCAGCAGCAAAGGAGGAGGGGACTATGATTCCTACGAGCAGTACTTC	CASSKGGGDYDSYEQYF
TRBD1	.	TRBV6-2/TRBV6-3	TRBJ2-7	TGTGCCAGCAGTTACACCGGGACAGGTGAGAAGCAGTACTTC	CASSYTGTGEKQYF
.	.	TRBV20-1	TRBJ2-5	TGCAGTGCTCCGACGGGGGCAATTTACCAAGAGACCCAGTACTTC	CSAPTGAIYQETQYF
.	.	TRBV3-1	TRBJ2-7	TGTGCCAGCAACCATAATTCCTACGAGCAGTACTTC	CASNHNSYEQYF
TRBD2	few	TRBV20-1	TRBJ2-3	TGCAGTGCCCGCACTAGCGGGGGGGCAGGTACGCAGTATTTT	CSARTSGGAGTQYF
TRBD2	few	TRBV7-2	TRBJ2-5	TGTGCCAGCAGCTTATGGACTAGCGGGTCTGAGACCCAGTACTTC	CASSLWTSGSETQYF
TRBD2	.	TRBV3-1	TRBJ2-5	TGTGCCAGCAGCCAAGATCTATCGGGACTAGCGGGGGGGGAAGAGACCCAGTACTTC	CASSQDLSGLAGGEETQYF
.	few	TRBV5-1	TRBJ1-2	TGCGCCAGCAGCTTGTCCGGACTGAAGGGCTACACCTTC	CASSLSGLKGYTF
TRBD2	.	TRBV3-1	TRBJ2-3	TGTGCCAGCACCACAGACTCGGGACTAGCGGCCACAGATACGCAGTATTTT	CASTTDSGLAATDTQYF
.	.	TRBV4-2	TRBJ2-3	TGTGCCAGCAGCCAAGTGCTGGGCACAGTTACGCAGTATTTT	CASSQVLGTVTQYF